The rows below give T cell receptor beta chains drawn from one sample of a study of shared clonotypes between healthy human individuals. TCRdb keeps only in-frame clones here, not all; method: immunoSEQ multiplex PCR. In the table there are fewer than 2.5 million clones, more than 85% of which are singletons. Sequenced sample: naive CD4+ T cells from PBMCs. The receptor set was obtained from a man aged 18 to 29 in good health. Some clones in this sample may be carry-over from other donors' samples. Each CDR3 is given with its conserved first and last residue. A D gene is named only where the DNA matches it firmly.

. | TRBJ2-7 | TRBV6-6 | CASAGAGGYYEQYF
. | TRBJ1-2 | TRBV6-1 | CAAREASRHTF
. | TRBJ1-2 | TRBV28 | CASRTGFNYGYTF
TRBD2 | TRBJ2-1 | TRBV19 | CASSILAGEAEQFF
TRBD1 | TRBJ2-1 | TRBV7-3 | CASSLTGQGTNEQFF
. | TRBJ1-5 | TRBV5-8 | CASSSLRGSGGQPQHF
TRBD1 | TRBJ2-7 | TRBV30 | CAWSGGQAYEQYF
. | TRBJ1-2 | TRBV7-9 | CASSSITGNYGYTF
. | TRBJ1-5 | TRBV28 | CASSLSRVEQPQHF
. | TRBJ1-5 | TRBV28 | CAAGRQSNQPQHF
. | TRBJ2-1 | TRBV11-2 | CASSLARVEQFF
. | TRBJ2-2 | TRBV5-1 | CASSSEPTRGTGELFF
. | TRBJ2-7 | TRBV6-1 | CASSDLGRNGYEQYF
. | TRBJ1-3 | TRBV28 | CASSLRRPGAGNTIYF
TRBD1 | TRBJ2-7 | TRBV2 | CASRPWGTGEYEQYF
. | TRBJ1-4 | TRBV14 | CASSQDAVRRGKLFF
TRBD1 | TRBJ1-5 | TRBV18 | CASSPRGQGGQPQHF
TRBD1 | TRBJ2-6 | TRBV7-3 | CASSTDRGQPISGANVLTF